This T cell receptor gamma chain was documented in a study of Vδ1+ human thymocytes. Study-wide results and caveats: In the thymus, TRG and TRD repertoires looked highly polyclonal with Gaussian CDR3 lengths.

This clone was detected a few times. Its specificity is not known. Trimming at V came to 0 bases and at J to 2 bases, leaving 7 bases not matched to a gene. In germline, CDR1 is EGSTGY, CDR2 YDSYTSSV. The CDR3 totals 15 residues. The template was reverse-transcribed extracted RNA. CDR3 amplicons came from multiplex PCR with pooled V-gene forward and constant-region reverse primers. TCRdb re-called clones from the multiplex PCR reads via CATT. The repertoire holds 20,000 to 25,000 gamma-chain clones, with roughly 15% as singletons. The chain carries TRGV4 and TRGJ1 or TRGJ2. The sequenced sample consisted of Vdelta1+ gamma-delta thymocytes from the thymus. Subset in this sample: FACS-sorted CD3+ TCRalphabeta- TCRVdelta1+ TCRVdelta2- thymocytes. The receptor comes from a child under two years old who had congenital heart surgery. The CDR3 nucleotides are TGTGCCACCTGGGATGGGCGGGCGGATTATTATAAGAAACTCTTT. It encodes CATWDGRADYYKKLF.